The rows below give T cell receptor beta chains drawn from one sample of a study of glioma-infiltrating T cells. From the multiplex PCR reads, TCRdb called clonotypes with MiXCR, one entry per CDR3 protein. The sample holds approximately 190,000 distinct CDR3 sequences, 30% to 40% seen once. Sequenced sample: glioma tissue, nonneoplastic brain tissue, or PBMCs (not recorded which). The receptors originated from a human donor with low-grade glioma or glioblastoma, undergoing nonglioma brain surgery, or in good health (not recorded which). The CDR3 runs from the conserved cysteine through the conserved F or W. A D gene is named only where the DNA matches it firmly. Clone size appears in some rows only: once, few, many, or a class for an expanded clone.

TRBJ1-2 | TRBV4-3 | TRBD1 | few | CASSQDLTGGERGYTF | TGCGCCAGCAGCCAAGATTTGACAGGGGGCGAGAGAGGCTACACCTTC
TRBJ2-1 | TRBV18 | TRBD2 | few | CASSPRLASGSTHNEQFF | TGTGCCAGCTCACCACGGCTCGCTAGCGGGAGCACCCACAATGAGCAGTTCTTC
TRBJ2-5 | TRBV20-1 | TRBD1 | many | CSAPTGDETQYF | TGCAGTGCTCCGACAGGGGACGAGACCCAGTACTTC
TRBJ2-1 | TRBV11-2 | TRBD2 | . | CASSLVGLAGGGQYNEQFF | TGTGCCAGCAGCTTAGTGGGACTAGCGGGAGGCGGACAATACAATGAGCAGTTCTTC
TRBJ1-5 | TRBV6-2/TRBV6-3 | TRBD1 | . | CASSYSPGGNQPQHF | TGTGCCAGCAGTTACTCGCCAGGGGGAAATCAGCCCCAGCATTTT
TRBJ2-1 | TRBV9 | TRBD2 | . | CASSVATSGVWYNEQFF | TGTGCCAGCAGCGTCGCGACTAGCGGGGTCTGGTACAATGAGCAGTTCTTC
TRBJ2-1 | TRBV12-3/TRBV12-4 | TRBD2 | . | CASSSGRVRDEQFF | TGTGCCAGCAGTTCCGGGAGGGTTCGGGATGAGCAGTTCTTC
TRBJ1-1 | TRBV12-3/TRBV12-4 | . | . | CAGSPRGGATKAFF | TGTGCCGGCAGTCCCAGAGGAGGGGCCACTAAAGCTTTCTTT
TRBJ2-2 | TRBV7-2 | TRBD2 | few | CASSPRLAANTGELFF | TGTGCCAGCAGCCCGAGACTAGCGGCGAACACCGGGGAGCTGTTTTTT
TRBJ2-1 | TRBV6-4 | . | many | CASSDSVGGGYNEQFF | TGTGCCAGCAGTGACTCTGTGGGAGGGGGTTACAATGAGCAGTTCTTC
TRBJ2-1 | TRBV24-1 | . | many | CATSPGHGGHNEQFF | TGTGCCACCAGCCCAGGGCACGGGGGACACAATGAGCAGTTCTTC
TRBJ2-5 | TRBV19 | TRBD2 | . | CASSPGLAIQETQYF | TGTGCCAGTAGTCCCGGACTAGCGATCCAAGAGACCCAGTACTTC
TRBJ2-7 | TRBV4-1 | . | many | CASSQEGLPYEQYF | TGCGCCAGCAGCCAAGAAGGTCTCCCCTACGAGCAGTACTTC
TRBJ2-5 | TRBV7-9 | TRBD2 | . | CASSSLASGMGTQYF | TGTGCCAGCAGCTCCTTGGCTAGCGGGATGGGGACCCAGTACTTC
TRBJ2-5 | TRBV6-1 | TRBD2 | many | CASANLAGEETQYF | TGTGCCAGCGCCAATTTAGCGGGAGAAGAGACCCAGTACTTC
TRBJ2-3 | TRBV20-1 | . | many | CSGRDWNNTDTQYF | TGCAGTGGAAGAGACTGGAATAACACAGATACGCAGTATTTT
TRBJ2-7 | TRBV5-6 | TRBD1 | few | CASSSPRQGVYEQYF | TGTGCCAGCAGCTCCCCCCGACAGGGTGTCTACGAGCAGTACTTC
TRBJ2-7 | TRBV7-2 | . | many | CASSLPIFHEQYF | TGTGCCAGCAGCTTACCCATTTTCCACGAGCAGTACTTC
TRBJ2-5 | TRBV3-1 | . | many | CASRRDQETQYF | TGTGCCAGCAGAAGGGATCAAGAGACCCAGTACTTC
TRBJ2-7 | TRBV27 | TRBD1 | few | CASSYYRGRHEQYF | TGTGCCAGCAGTTACTACAGGGGGCGTCACGAGCAGTACTTC
TRBJ2-3 | TRBV15 | . | many | CATSLGEDSTDTQYF | TGTGCCACCAGCCTAGGGGAGGACAGTACAGATACGCAGTATTTT
TRBJ1-2 | TRBV5-5 | TRBD1 | . | CASSFLGQTYGYTF | TGTGCCAGCAGCTTTTTGGGACAGACCTATGGCTACACCTTC
TRBJ2-7 | TRBV29-1 | . | . | CSVTGNPYEQYF | TGCAGCGTCACGGGGAACCCCTACGAGCAGTACTTC
TRBJ2-1 | TRBV12-3/TRBV12-4 | . | many | CASSLDGYNEQFF | TGTGCCAGCAGTTTAGACGGATACAATGAGCAGTTCTTC
TRBJ2-1 | TRBV10-3 | . | . | CAISEQGSYNEQFF | TGTGCCATCAGTGAGCAGGGTTCCTACAATGAGCAGTTCTTC
TRBJ2-7 | TRBV29-1 | TRBD1 | . | CSVFRTDRAGEQYF | TGCAGCGTTTTCCGGACGGACAGGGCAGGGGAGCAGTACTTC
TRBJ2-7 | TRBV28 | . | many | CASSSGRLTQQYF | TGTGCCAGCAGTTCCGGACGGCTTACGCAGCAGTACTTC
TRBJ1-2 | TRBV19 | TRBD1 | . | CASSIRGANGYTF | TGTGCCAGTAGTATCAGGGGGGCGAATGGCTACACCTTC
TRBJ1-2 | TRBV3-1 | TRBD1 | few | CASSPWDRALRGYTF | TGTGCCAGCAGCCCCTGGGACAGGGCTTTGCGGGGCTACACCTTC
TRBJ2-5 | TRBV9 | TRBD2 | many | CASSRTSGSGETQYF | TGTGCCAGCAGCCGCACTAGCGGGAGCGGAGAGACCCAGTACTTC
TRBJ2-7 | TRBV6-6 | TRBD2 | . | CASSQIPGLAINYEQYF | TGTGCCAGCAGCCAAATACCGGGACTAGCGATAAACTACGAGCAGTACTTC
TRBJ2-2 | TRBV3-1 | TRBD2 | . | CASSQAGLAGGNTGELFF | TGTGCCAGCAGCCAAGCGGGACTAGCGGGAGGAAACACCGGGGAGCTGTTTTTT
TRBJ1-2 | TRBV7-2 | . | many | CASSFGARDYGYTF | TGTGCCAGCAGCTTTGGGGCGCGAGACTATGGCTACACCTTC
TRBJ2-1 | TRBV7-6 | TRBD2 | many | CASSLGTSVEQFF | TGTGCCAGCAGCTTAGGGACTAGCGTTGAGCAGTTCTTC
TRBJ2-1 | TRBV6-2/TRBV6-3 | TRBD2 | many | CASIGGPLAPYNEQFF | TGTGCCAGCATCGGAGGCCCACTAGCGCCTTACAATGAGCAGTTCTTC
TRBJ2-2 | TRBV19 | . | few | CASSAARNTGELFF | TGTGCCAGTAGCGCGGCTAGGAACACCGGGGAGCTGTTTTTT
TRBJ2-7 | TRBV4-1 | . | many | CASSQDLMGGYEQYF | TGCGCCAGCAGCCAAGATCTCATGGGTGGCTACGAGCAGTACTTC
TRBJ1-6 | TRBV6-5 | TRBD1 | many | CASSYRLRGEGASPLHF | TGTGCCAGCAGTTACCGTCTGAGGGGGGAGGGGGCTTCACCCCTCCACTTT
TRBJ1-2 | TRBV4-2 | . | . | CASSPEGPYGYTF | TGTGCCAGCAGCCCCGAGGGGCCTTATGGCTACACCTTC
TRBJ2-7 | TRBV20-1 | . | many | CSASGRTYEQYF | TGCAGTGCTAGCGGGCGAACCTACGAGCAGTACTTC
TRBJ2-5 | TRBV27 | TRBD2 | . | CASSRGTSGSLGTQYF | TGTGCCAGCAGCCGCGGGACTAGCGGGAGTCTAGGGACCCAGTACTTC